This is a list of T cell receptor beta chains from one sample in a study of cytomegalovirus exposure and HLA in healthy donors. This table comes from immunoSEQ multiplex PCR, and its TCRdb copy is limited to in-frame clones, with some not included. This table holds roughly 170,000 clones, about four fifths found once. Sequencing was done on a sample of PBMCs. All receptors come from a young man in good health and CMV-seropositive. Each CDR3 is given with its conserved first and last residue.

j_call v_call cdr3_aa
TRBJ2-1 TRBV21-1 CASLSGGLENEQFF
TRBJ1-2 TRBV27 CASRRDRSNYGYTF
TRBJ1-2 TRBV6-5 CASSYSTETTNYGYTF
TRBJ1-2 TRBV4-1 CASSQAAGGYYGYTF
TRBJ1-2 TRBV6-5 CASSYVLGSGYGYTF
TRBJ2-1 TRBV7-9 CASSLDGTSGGNEQFF
TRBJ2-2 TRBV12-5 CASGHRDRGPFGELFF
TRBJ2-1 TRBV7-3 CASSFLAGSYNEQFF
TRBJ2-5 TRBV12-5 CASGPQAGSSPQETQYF
TRBJ2-7 TRBV5-1 CASSLAETSGYEQYF
TRBJ1-5 TRBV19 CASSPGGQPQHF
TRBJ1-2 TRBV20-1 CSAEEYGYTF
TRBJ2-7 TRBV27 CASSLSTGNEQYF
TRBJ1-1 TRBV29-1 CSVEVSEAFF
TRBJ2-7 TRBV7-9 CASSLMLAGAYEQYF
TRBJ2-5 TRBV5-1 CASSLDSPNQETQYF
TRBJ2-1 TRBV30 CACTGTSVENEQFF
TRBJ1-1 TRBV7-9 CASSAPTGTLNTEAFF
TRBJ2-1 TRBV6-6 CASSYAGSSYNEQFF
TRBJ1-6 TRBV7-9 CASSPYRDLGNSPLHF
TRBJ2-2 TRBV6-6 CASTPRGDTGELFF
TRBJ2-7 TRBV5-8 CASSLLGLAGGEQYF
TRBJ2-7 TRBV10-1 CASSESGQTYEQYF
TRBJ1-4 TRBV7-2 CASSLVLVGVGGEKLFF
TRBJ2-5 TRBV19 CASSIWGHRETQYF
TRBJ2-7 TRBV27 CASSSLLAGGLYEQYF
TRBJ1-2 TRBV5-1 CASSSGTGREGYTF